This T cell receptor (beta chain) derives from a study of control samples from healthy donors and cancer patients. CDR3 length: 15 residues. Germline V CDR1 and CDR2: SNHLY, FYNNEI. The junction had 6 bases not matched to a gene; V was cut back by 5 bases and J by 0 bases. TCRdb's table, derived via immunoSEQ multiplex PCR, lists solely in-frame clones and lacks some. In the table there are 200,000 to 250,000 clones, around 94% of which are singletons. The rearrangement joins TRBV2 to TRBJ2-5; 7 bases map to TRBD1. The clonotype originates from a man in his fifties or sixties in good health. Sequences were obtained from blood. CDR3 DNA: TGTGCCAGCAGTCGTATGACAGGGTACCAAGAGACCCAGTACTTC. Translated: CASSRMTGYQETQYF.